This T cell receptor beta chain was profiled in a study of sequential checkpoint blockade in melanoma. Study context: Arm A got nivolumab then ipilimumab; arm B the reverse, 1:1.

Treatment reported: randomized to nivolumab then ipilimumab (arm A) or the reverse (arm B). None of the patients previously received DNA-damaging chemotherapy. Live CD3+CD8+ CD19− CD56− cells were sorted from PBMCs. The junction had 4 bases not matched to a gene; V was cut back by 0 bases and J by 1 base. The CDR3 sequence is 16 residues long. CDR1 and CDR2 from the germline V gene are MNHEY and SVGAGI. This table comes from immunoSEQ multiplex PCR, and its TCRdb copy is limited to in-frame clones, with some not included. This table has about 32,000 clones, 82% appearing once. This clone was seen just once.

This receptor was identified in a human donor with melanoma. This chain connects TRBV6-5 to TRBJ1-1; the match to TRBD1 covers 8 bases. The specimen was CD8+ T cells sorted from blood (inferred from file names), collected from a patient given nivolumab and ipilimumab in sequence. Here the CDR3 reads CASSYSLDRGNTEAFF. The CDR3 coding sequence is TGTGCCAGCAGTTACTCCCTCGACAGGGGGAACACTGAAGCTTTCTTT.